This T cell receptor (beta chain) was identified during a study of identical twins. Study-level results: Invariant MAIT and iNKT cells may have partly biased zero-insertion analyses.

V lost 6 bases and J lost 2; bases outside the gene matches: 9. This CDR3 is built from 15 residues. Per germline, CDR1 DFQATT and CDR2 SNEGSKA (reference sequence). About this clonotype itself: Its antigen is as yet unknown.

TCRdb reprocessed the 5' RACE reads with MiXCR, giving one entry per CDR3 protein. The sample includes about 1.7 million distinct CDR3 sequences, about 32% of them seen just once. Healthy Caucasians made up all donors. The chain employs TRBV20-1 and TRBJ2-7, with 11 bases lining up with TRBD2. The specimen sequenced was cord blood. This clonotype was sampled from a newborn girl in good health. This chain's CDR3 is CSARKPGLAAYEQYF. The CDR3 DNA is TGCAGTGCAAGGAAACCGGGACTAGCGGCCTACGAGCAGTACTTC.